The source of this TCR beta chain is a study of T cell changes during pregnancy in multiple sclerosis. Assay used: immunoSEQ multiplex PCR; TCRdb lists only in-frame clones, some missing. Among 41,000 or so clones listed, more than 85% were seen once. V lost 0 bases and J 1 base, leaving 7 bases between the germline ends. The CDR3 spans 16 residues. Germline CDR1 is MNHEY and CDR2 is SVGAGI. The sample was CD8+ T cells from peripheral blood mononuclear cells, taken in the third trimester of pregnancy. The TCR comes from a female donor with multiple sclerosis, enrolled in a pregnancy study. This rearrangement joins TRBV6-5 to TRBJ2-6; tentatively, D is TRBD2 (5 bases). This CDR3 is CASSYSEVSGANVLTF. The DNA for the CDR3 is TGTGCCAGCAGTTACTCGGAGGTTTCTGGGGCCAACGTCCTGACTTTC.